The 8 T cell receptor beta chains given below trace back to one sample, sequenced in a study of control samples from healthy donors and cancer patients. Generated by immunoSEQ multiplex PCR, the TCRdb table keeps only in-frame clones and is missing some. The sample has about 120,000 clones, roughly nine tenths seen once. Sequenced: blood. The receptors stem from a man aged 50 to 59 in good health.

This clone was picked up one time. The rearrangement links TRBV5-6 to TRBJ2-5; D remains ambiguous. CDR1 is SGHDT, CDR2 YYEEEE, per germline. The V gene lost 0 bases and the J gene lost 3 bases, with 9 bases spanning the gap. The CDR3 is 14 residues long. The CDR3 loop is CASSLVTAKETQYF. The CDR3 bases are TGTGCCAGCAGCTTGGTAACAGCGAAAGAGACCCAGTACTTC.

V and J are TRBV2 and TRBJ2-4; D is undetermined. V lost 3 bases, J lost 3 bases, and 6 bases lay in between. Germline loops: CDR1 SNHLY, CDR2 FYNNEI. The CDR3 is 13 amino acids. CDR3 sequence: CASSEGIKNIQYF. For the CDR3, the DNA is TGTGCCAGCAGTGAGGGAATCAAAAACATTCAGTACTTC. Complete variable domain (other parts from reference TRBV2 and TRBJ2-4): EPEVTQTPSHQVTQMGQEVILRCVPISNHLYFYWYRQILGQKVEFLVSFYNNEISEKSEIFDDQFSVERPDGSNFTLKIRSTKLEDSAMYFCASSEGIKNIQYFGAGTRLSVL.

The chain has TRBV29-1 and TRBJ2-7, with 9 positions matching TRBD1. Germline CDR1 and CDR2: SQVTM and ANQGSEA. This CDR3 is built from 16 residues. V trimming: 7 bases; J trimming: 3 bases; junction bases outside the gene matches: 16. CDR3 region: CSDGTGTGWVFYEQYF. The CDR3 DNA is TGCAGCGACGGGACCGGGACAGGGTGGGTTTTCTACGAGCAGTACTTC.

This chain joins TRBV30 and TRBJ1-3; a possible D gene is TRBD1 (6 bases). V was pared by 2 bases and J by 1 base, with 12 bases between. CDR1 and CDR2 from the germline V gene are GTSNPN and SVGIG (reference sequence). This CDR3 comprises 15 residues. Written as DNA, the CDR3 is TGTGCCTGGAGTCTACAGGGTGTGTCTGGAAACACCATATATTTT. Amino acid sequence: CAWSLQGVSGNTIYF.

The chain is built from TRBV19 and TRBJ1-1; no definite D call. V was pared by 1 base and J by 5 bases, with 20 bases between. CDR1 is LNHDA, CDR2 SQIVND, per germline (reference sequence). This CDR3 spans 17 amino acids. CDR3 residues: CASSIVLDGRRRTEAFF. The DNA for the CDR3 is TGTGCCAGTAGTATAGTTTTGGATGGGCGCAGACGTACTGAAGCTTTCTTT.

The gene calls are TRBV2 and TRBJ1-4, with D maybe TRBD1 (6 bases). Per the germline V gene, CDR1 is SNHLY and CDR2 is FYNNEI. There are 12 residues in the CDR3. Trimming left V 4 bases short and J 11 bases short, with 11 bases between. Here the CDR3 DNA reads TGTGCCAGCAGTGGTCGGGACACGAAACTGTTTTTT. It specifies CASSGRDTKLFF.

The rearrangement joins TRBV12-3 or TRBV12-4 to TRBJ2-5; 7 nucleotides match TRBD2. The ends lost 3 bases at V and 7 bases at J; junction bases unmatched: 5. This CDR3 has 13 residues. The CDR3, as DNA: TGTGCCAGCAGTTTGGGAGGGGAAGGGACCCAGTACTTC. This gives the protein CASSLGGEGTQYF.

The chain carries TRBV7-9 and TRBJ1-5, with TRBD1 matching over 7 bases. The CDR3 runs 15 residues. Germline V CDR1 and CDR2: SEHNR, FQNEAQ (reference sequence). V lost 5 bases to trimming and J lost 2 bases; unmatched junction nucleotides: 6. CDR3 nucleotide sequence: TGTGCCAGCAGCCAGGGAGGGGGCGGCAATCAGCCCCAGCATTTT. As protein: CASSQGGGGNQPQHF.